The rows below give T cell receptor beta chains drawn from one sample of a study of T cells in Graves' hyperthyroidism and ophthalmopathy. TCRdb used MiXCR to reprocess the multiplex PCR reads, holding one entry per CDR3 protein. The data show 550,000 to 800,000 distinct CDR3 sequences, with roughly 17% seen just once and around 15% held by the top ten. Sequencing used blood. These receptors were collected from a man aged 45-60 years with Graves' hyperthyroidism. Both conserved end residues are part of each CDR3. D genes are given only for firm matches. For some rows the clone size is stated as once, few or many, or as a class when expanded; others skip it.

v_call	j_call	clone_size	d_call	cdr3_aa	cdr3_nt
TRBV12-3/TRBV12-4	TRBJ1-1	many	-	CASSFSSGVNTEAFF	TGTGCCAGCAGTTTTTCATCAGGAGTGAACACTGAAGCTTTCTTT
TRBV5-5	TRBJ2-1	-	TRBD2	CASIKSGSVYNEQFF	TGTGCCAGCATCAAAAGCGGGAGTGTGTACAATGAGCAGTTCTTC
TRBV18	TRBJ2-7	-	TRBD2	CASSPRSGSAAYEQYF	TGTGCCAGCTCACCGAGAAGCGGGAGTGCAGCCTACGAGCAGTACTTC
TRBV28	TRBJ2-7	many	TRBD2	CASSTLAGENEQYF	TGTGCCAGCAGTACACTAGCGGGAGAAAACGAGCAGTACTTC
TRBV12-3/TRBV12-4	TRBJ2-6	many	TRBD2	CASSSPGGPSGANVLTF	TGTGCCAGCAGTTCCCCGGGAGGCCCTTCTGGGGCCAACGTCCTGACTTTC
TRBV12-3/TRBV12-4	TRBJ2-1	few	TRBD2	CASSLPSGRDNEQFF	TGTGCCAGCAGTTTACCTAGCGGGAGGGACAATGAGCAGTTCTTC
TRBV28	TRBJ2-3	many	-	CASSLTFLLDTQYF	TGTGCCAGCAGTTTAACTTTCTTGCTAGATACGCAGTATTTT
TRBV6-1	TRBJ2-3	many	-	CASSSNTASKGTDTQYF	TGTGCCAGCAGTTCGAATACAGCGAGTAAGGGCACAGATACGCAGTATTTT
TRBV4-1	TRBJ2-3	few	-	CASSRLGQATDTQYF	TGCGCCAGCAGCCGCCTGGGGCAGGCCACAGATACGCAGTATTTT
TRBV29-1	TRBJ2-6	many	-	CSVEDWEFSGANVLTF	TGCAGCGTTGAAGATTGGGAGTTCTCTGGGGCCAACGTCCTGACTTTC
TRBV7-9	TRBJ2-7	-	TRBD1	CASTLTGGEQYF	TGTGCCAGCACCCTGACAGGGGGCGAGCAGTACTTC
TRBV5-1	TRBJ2-3	few	-	CASSLGRITSTDTQYF	TGCGCCAGCAGCTTGGGACGGATTACTAGCACAGATACGCAGTATTTT
TRBV7-2	TRBJ2-5	many	-	CASSSYETVYF	TGTGCCAGCAGCTCGTACGAGACCGTGTACTTC
TRBV19	TRBJ2-7	-	TRBD1	CASSIPPGQGYHEQYF	TGTGCCAGTAGTATACCCCCGGGACAGGGTTACCACGAGCAGTACTTC
TRBV7-9	TRBJ2-3	-	TRBD2	CASSLLAGALTDTQYF	TGTGCCAGCAGCTTGCTAGCGGGAGCCCTCACAGATACGCAGTATTTT
TRBV10-1	TRBJ2-2	-	-	CASSEEGHHTGELFF	TGCGCCAGCAGTGAAGAGGGACACCACACCGGGGAGCTGTTTTTT
TRBV30	TRBJ2-1	few	-	CAWSVSRSFMGRRSVAYNEQFF	TGTGCCTGGAGTGTAAGCCGTTCGTTTATGGGGAGACGGTCCGTGGCCTACAATGAGCAGTTCTTC
TRBV20-1	TRBJ2-3	many	-	CSARDHLAGADTQYF	TGCAGTGCTAGAGATCACCTAGCCGGCGCAGATACGCAGTATTTT
TRBV5-6	TRBJ2-1	few	TRBD1	CASSPTGQGDYQSYNEQFF	TGTGCCAGCAGCCCAACCGGACAGGGGGACTATCAATCCTACAATGAGCAGTTCTTC
TRBV28	TRBJ2-7	many	TRBD2	CASSPGTSGRGTEQYF	TGTGCCAGCAGTCCTGGGACTAGCGGGAGGGGTACCGAGCAGTACTTC
TRBV5-5	TRBJ1-1	-	-	CASSWTDLNTEAFF	TGTGCCAGCAGCTGGACAGACCTGAACACTGAAGCTTTCTTT
TRBV20-1	TRBJ1-5	-	-	CSARVLEQPQHF	TGCAGTGCTAGAGTCCTCGAGCAGCCCCAGCATTTT
TRBV11-2	TRBJ1-1	many	-	CASSPSLRGTEAFF	TGTGCCAGCAGCCCATCGCTTAGGGGGACTGAAGCTTTCTTT
TRBV9	TRBJ1-1	many	TRBD1	CASSVVGTGNTEAFF	TGTGCCAGCAGCGTAGTTGGGACAGGGAACACTGAAGCTTTCTTT
TRBV20-1	TRBJ2-1	many	TRBD1	CSARDQFGTGIYNEQFF	TGCAGTGCTAGAGATCAATTCGGGACAGGGATCTACAATGAGCAGTTCTTC
TRBV30	TRBJ1-5	few	-	CAWSDHRVNQPQHF	TGTGCCTGGAGTGATCACAGGGTAAATCAGCCCCAGCATTTT
TRBV28	TRBJ2-7	many	TRBD1	CASRDRGLEQYF	TGTGCCAGCCGGGACAGGGGGCTCGAGCAGTACTTC
TRBV27	TRBJ1-2	few	TRBD1	CASSFLGTGNYGYTF	TGTGCCAGCAGTTTCCTCGGGACAGGGAACTATGGCTACACCTTC
TRBV6-1	TRBJ1-1	many	-	CASSTSRIGNTEAFF	TGTGCCAGCAGTACGTCTCGTATCGGGAACACTGAAGCTTTCTTT
TRBV7-2	TRBJ2-1	few	TRBD2	CASSYSGTTYNEQFF	TGTGCCAGCAGTTATAGCGGGACAACCTACAATGAGCAGTTCTTC
TRBV27	TRBJ1-4	many	TRBD1	CASSMWGQGSEKLFF	TGTGCCAGCAGTATGTGGGGACAGGGTAGTGAAAAACTGTTTTTT
TRBV19	TRBJ2-2	few	TRBD1	CASRGGQGMDTGELFF	TGTGCCAGTCGCGGGGGACAGGGGATGGACACCGGGGAGCTGTTTTTT
TRBV27	TRBJ2-7	few	TRBD2	CASRLLAGGYEQYF	TGTGCCAGCAGATTACTAGCGGGAGGCTACGAGCAGTACTTC
TRBV20-1	TRBJ2-2	-	TRBD1	CSARAYLQGAGELFF	TGCAGTGCTAGAGCGTACCTACAGGGGGCCGGGGAGCTGTTTTTT
TRBV19	TRBJ2-3	-	-	CATSISTTDTQYF	TGTGCCACTAGTATATCTACGACAGATACGCAGTATTTT
TRBV28	TRBJ2-2	many	TRBD1	CALKSGQGTGELFF	TGTGCCTTAAAGTCGGGACAGGGGACCGGGGAGCTGTTTTTT
TRBV25-1	TRBJ2-1	few	-	CASSELLGDPTYNEQFF	TGTGCCAGCAGTGAACTTTTGGGAGATCCAACTTACAATGAGCAGTTCTTC
TRBV30	TRBJ2-2	-	TRBD1	CAWRNRDRRANTGELFF	TGTGCCTGGAGGAATAGGGACAGGCGGGCGAACACCGGGGAGCTGTTTTTT
TRBV19	TRBJ2-6	few	-	CASSRPISFSGANVLTF	TGTGCCAGTAGTAGACCTATAAGCTTCTCTGGGGCCAACGTCCTGACTTTC
TRBV29-1	TRBJ2-7	-	-	CSARDTTREQYF	TGCAGCGCCCGGGACACTACTAGGGAGCAGTACTTC
TRBV5-1	TRBJ2-1	many	-	CASSPTRDSPEQFF	TGCGCCAGCAGCCCTACCCGGGACTCACCCGAGCAGTTCTTC
TRBV24-1	TRBJ2-1	-	TRBD2	CATSDLGRGVVNEQFF	TGTGCCACCAGTGATCTCGGGAGGGGGGTGGTCAATGAGCAGTTCTTC
TRBV2	TRBJ2-7	-	-	CASTPISYEQYF	TGTGCCAGCACTCCCATTTCCTACGAGCAGTACTTC
TRBV7-8	TRBJ1-1	-	TRBD1	CASSLRQGLPTTEAFF	TGTGCCAGCAGCTTGAGACAGGGGTTACCCACGACTGAAGCTTTCTTT
TRBV20-1	TRBJ2-1	many	TRBD2	CSTRLAGNSYNEQFF	TGCAGTACTAGACTAGCGGGAAACTCCTACAATGAGCAGTTCTTC
TRBV7-9	TRBJ2-2	-	-	CASSRDGTTNTGELFF	TGTGCCAGCAGCCGAGACGGGACAACGAACACCGGGGAGCTGTTTTTT